This TCR beta chain was observed in a study of a mutant IDH1 vaccine in newly diagnosed glioma. As for time point: week 23, last vaccination. A 20-mer mutant IDH1 peptide at 300 ug was injected subcutaneously with topical imiquimod. Donors had new WHO grade 3 or 4 IDH1-mutant, ATRX-lost astrocytomas. About this clone itself: Its target is not known.

TCRdb's copy holds only in-frame clones and misses some; the assay was immunoSEQ multiplex PCR. The data show about 54,000 clones, about 87% seen once. The source was PBMCs, collected from a glioma patient whose treatment included an IDH1 peptide vaccine. This TCR was sampled from a man aged 40-49 years with glioma.

The CDR3 sequence is CASSLVGLVEAFF. CDR3 coding DNA: TGTGCCAGCAGCCTAGTGGGGCTGGTTGAAGCTTTCTTT. The chain recombines TRBV14 with TRBJ1-1; TRBD1 is a possible D gene (5 bases). Germline assignment: CDR1 SGHDN and CDR2 FVKESK. The CDR3 totals 13 residues. V was pared by 4 bases and J by 7 bases, with 13 bases between.